These T cell receptor beta chains were read from a single sample in a study of metastatic and nonmetastatic thyroid tumors. Via MiXCR, TCRdb re-called the PCR reads. The sample lists 29,000 or so clones, 4% seen once, with around 20% in the top ten. The sample taken for sequencing was blood. All receptors come from a female donor with papillary thyroid cancer or a benign thyroid nodule (not recorded which). Some clones in this sample may be carry-over from other donors' samples. Both conserved end residues are part of each CDR3. The D gene is left open where the match is weak. Clone size is given for some rows only: seen once, a few or many times, or a class if the clone is expanded.

CDR3	DNA	J	D	size	V
CASSGGTGYVSNQPQHF	TGTGCCAGCAGTGGGGGAACAGGGTACGTTAGCAATCAGCCCCAGCATTTT	TRBJ1-5	NA	few	TRBV6-2/TRBV6-3
CASSYSWGTSESIGQFF	TGTGCCAGCAGTTACTCTTGGGGGACTAGCGAGTCTATCGGGCAGTTCTTC	TRBJ2-1	TRBD2	many	TRBV6-2/TRBV6-3
CASSLSSSYEQYF	TGTGCCAGCAGCTTATCCAGCTCCTACGAGCAGTACTTC	TRBJ2-7	NA	many	TRBV7-9
CASSEDGRCNTEAFF	TGTGCCAGCAGTGAAGATGGCAGGTGTAACACTGAAGCTTTCTTT	TRBJ1-1	NA	few	TRBV2
CASSLYPTSSYEQYF	TGTGCCAGCAGCTTGTACCCGACTAGCAGCTACGAGCAGTACTTC	TRBJ2-7	TRBD2	many	TRBV5-5
CASSLMLAGNSGELFF	TGTGCCAGCAGCTTAATGCTAGCGGGAAACAGCGGGGAGCTGTTTTTT	TRBJ2-2	TRBD2	NA	TRBV7-3
CSARGASGYNEQFF	TGCAGTGCTAGAGGGGCTAGCGGATACAATGAGCAGTTCTTC	TRBJ2-1	TRBD2	few	TRBV20-1
CASSPGGSTDTQYF	TGTGCCAGCAGCCCCGGCGGGAGCACAGATACGCAGTATTTT	TRBJ2-3	NA	many	TRBV6-2/TRBV6-3
CASGLDRGGYTF	TGCGCCAGCGGATTGGACAGGGGAGGCTACACCTTC	TRBJ1-2	TRBD1	few	TRBV5-1
CASSLRTGGSSGANVLTF	TGTGCCAGCAGCCTTCGGACAGGGGGGAGCTCTGGGGCCAACGTCCTGACTTTC	TRBJ2-6	TRBD1	many	TRBV12-3/TRBV12-4
CASSQVGQVLGQYF	TGTGCCAGCAGCCAAGTGGGCCAGGTTCTGGGGCAGTACTTC	TRBJ2-7	NA	many	TRBV3-1
CASSKGQGVNEKLFF	TGTGCCAGCAGCAAGGGACAGGGAGTAAATGAAAAACTGTTTTTT	TRBJ1-4	TRBD1	NA	TRBV5-6
CASSPTGTGYNEQFF	TGTGCCAGCAGCCCCACCGGGACAGGGTACAATGAGCAGTTCTTC	TRBJ2-1	TRBD1	many	TRBV7-9
CASSLSTGIMRPQHF	TGTGCCAGCAGTTTATCGACAGGGATAATGCGGCCCCAGCATTTT	TRBJ1-5	TRBD1	NA	TRBV28